This is a list of T cell receptor beta chains from one sample in a study of blood T cell repertoires in COVID-19. Produced via immunoSEQ multiplex PCR; TCRdb's table is partial and in-frame only. The table records 400,000 to 450,000 clones, around nine tenths of them present only once. Material for sequencing was peripheral blood. All receptors derive from a man aged 18 to 30 with COVID-19, enrolled during active disease. Both conserved end residues are part of each CDR3. Each record gives: clone size, V gene, J gene, D gene, CDR3 protein, CDR3 DNA. The D gene is left open where the match is weak. Rows may omit the clone size; those that give it use once, few, many or a size class.

clone size: -
V gene: TRBV5-4
J gene: TRBJ2-1
D gene: -
CDR3 protein: CASSFGSGAYNEQFF
CDR3 DNA: TGTGCCAGCAGCTTTGGTTCGGGAGCCTACAATGAGCAGTTCTTC

clone size: -
V gene: TRBV10-3
J gene: TRBJ2-7
D gene: TRBD2
CDR3 protein: CAISGTGGRAYEQYF
CDR3 DNA: TGTGCCATCAGTGGTACGGGAGGGCGAGCCTACGAGCAGTACTTC

clone size: -
V gene: TRBV7-2
J gene: TRBJ1-2
D gene: TRBD1
CDR3 protein: CASSLALTGGVLYF
CDR3 DNA: TGTGCCAGCAGCTTAGCGTTGACAGGGGGCGTACTATACTTC

clone size: -
V gene: TRBV11-1
J gene: TRBJ2-3
D gene: -
CDR3 protein: CASSWSKGRRTDTQYF
CDR3 DNA: TGTGCCAGCAGCTGGAGTAAGGGGAGGCGGACAGATACGCAGTATTTT

clone size: -
V gene: TRBV5-1
J gene: TRBJ1-4
D gene: -
CDR3 protein: CASSPGGATNEKLFF
CDR3 DNA: TGCGCCAGCAGCCCTGGGGGGGCAACTAATGAAAAACTGTTTTTT

clone size: -
V gene: TRBV10-3
J gene: TRBJ2-1
D gene: TRBD2
CDR3 protein: CAISDGGRWDEQFF
CDR3 DNA: TGTGCCATCAGTGATGGCGGGAGGTGGGATGAGCAGTTCTTC

clone size: -
V gene: TRBV4-2
J gene: TRBJ1-1
D gene: -
CDR3 protein: CASSQDSNGVGAWRNTEAFF
CDR3 DNA: TGTGCCAGCAGCCAAGATAGTAATGGGGTTGGGGCGTGGAGGAACACTGAAGCTTTCTTT

clone size: -
V gene: TRBV29-1
J gene: TRBJ1-2
D gene: -
CDR3 protein: CSVDLSLGALNYGYTF
CDR3 DNA: TGCAGCGTTGACCTCTCGCTGGGGGCCCTTAACTATGGCTACACCTTC

clone size: -
V gene: TRBV2
J gene: TRBJ2-1
D gene: -
CDR3 protein: CATIREQFF
CDR3 DNA: TGTGCCACTATCCGTGAGCAGTTCTTC

clone size: -
V gene: TRBV12-3/TRBV12-4
J gene: TRBJ2-5
D gene: -
CDR3 protein: CASSFRMQETQYF
CDR3 DNA: TGTGCCAGCAGTTTTCGTATGCAAGAGACCCAGTACTTC

clone size: -
V gene: TRBV3-1/TRBV3-2
J gene: TRBJ2-7
D gene: TRBD2
CDR3 protein: CASSPRAGPGGEQYF
CDR3 DNA: TGTGCCAGCAGCCCCAGGGCAGGACCGGGGGGGGAGCAGTACTTC

clone size: -
V gene: TRBV12-3/TRBV12-4
J gene: TRBJ2-2
D gene: -
CDR3 protein: CATQAAGELFF
CDR3 DNA: TGTGCCACCCAAGCCGCCGGGGAGCTGTTTTTT

clone size: -
V gene: TRBV19
J gene: TRBJ1-4
D gene: TRBD1
CDR3 protein: CASSVDRDSEKLFF
CDR3 DNA: TGTGCCAGTAGTGTGGACAGGGATAGTGAAAAACTGTTTTTT

clone size: -
V gene: TRBV3-1/TRBV3-2
J gene: TRBJ2-5
D gene: -
CDR3 protein: CASSQGMEGRETQYF
CDR3 DNA: TGTGCCAGCAGCCAAGGGATGGAGGGGAGAGAGACCCAGTACTTC

clone size: -
V gene: TRBV5-4
J gene: TRBJ2-7
D gene: TRBD1
CDR3 protein: CASQRDRVFYEQYF
CDR3 DNA: TGTGCCAGCCAACGGGACAGGGTCTTCTACGAGCAGTACTTC

clone size: -
V gene: TRBV6-1
J gene: TRBJ1-2
D gene: TRBD1
CDR3 protein: CASSETGVDGYTF
CDR3 DNA: TGTGCCAGCAGTGAGACAGGGGTGGATGGCTACACCTTC

clone size: -
V gene: TRBV16
J gene: TRBJ1-5
D gene: TRBD1
CDR3 protein: CASSQSGQPYQPQHF
CDR3 DNA: TGTGCCAGCAGCCAATCGGGACAGCCTTATCAGCCCCAGCATTTT

clone size: -
V gene: TRBV7-9
J gene: TRBJ1-1
D gene: -
CDR3 protein: CASSATGSREGVAFF
CDR3 DNA: TGTGCCAGCAGCGCTACGGGATCCAGGGAGGGTGTGGCTTTCTTT

clone size: -
V gene: TRBV7-8
J gene: TRBJ2-3
D gene: TRBD2
CDR3 protein: CASSFRSGGGSTDTQYF
CDR3 DNA: TGTGCCAGCAGCTTTCGTAGCGGGGGGGGAAGCACAGATACGCAGTATTTT

clone size: -
V gene: TRBV7-9
J gene: TRBJ2-3
D gene: -
CDR3 protein: CASSPQLARSTDTQYF
CDR3 DNA: TGTGCCAGCAGTCCTCAACTAGCAAGGAGCACAGATACGCAGTATTTT

clone size: -
V gene: TRBV6-5
J gene: TRBJ1-1
D gene: TRBD1
CDR3 protein: CASSYTGGMNTEAFF
CDR3 DNA: TGTGCCAGCAGTTACACAGGGGGTATGAACACTGAAGCTTTCTTT

clone size: -
V gene: TRBV14
J gene: TRBJ2-3
D gene: TRBD2
CDR3 protein: CASSRVTGTITDTQYF
CDR3 DNA: TGTGCCAGCAGCCGCGTCACCGGGACTATTACAGATACGCAGTATTTT

clone size: -
V gene: TRBV19
J gene: TRBJ1-3
D gene: TRBD1
CDR3 protein: CASSTHGTGLRNTIYF
CDR3 DNA: TGTGCCAGTAGTACCCATGGGACAGGACTAAGAAACACCATATATTTT

clone size: few
V gene: TRBV7-8
J gene: TRBJ2-7
D gene: TRBD2
CDR3 protein: CASSSTSGGAGEQYF
CDR3 DNA: TGTGCCAGCAGCTCGACTAGCGGGGGGGCCGGGGAGCAGTACTTC

clone size: -
V gene: TRBV19
J gene: TRBJ1-5
D gene: TRBD1
CDR3 protein: CASSGTGGFDQPQHF
CDR3 DNA: TGTGCCAGTAGCGGGACAGGGGGATTCGATCAGCCCCAGCATTTT

clone size: -
V gene: TRBV2
J gene: TRBJ2-7
D gene: -
CDR3 protein: CASSEMDTGTSDEQYF
CDR3 DNA: TGTGCCAGCAGTGAAATGGATACAGGGACGTCTGACGAGCAGTACTTC

clone size: -
V gene: TRBV30
J gene: TRBJ1-5
D gene: -
CDR3 protein: CAWSQSNQPQHF
CDR3 DNA: TGTGCCTGGAGTCAGTCCAATCAGCCCCAGCATTTT

clone size: once
V gene: TRBV12-3/TRBV12-4
J gene: TRBJ1-5
D gene: -
CDR3 protein: CASSFRAHQPQHF
CDR3 DNA: TGTGCCAGCAGTTTCAGGGCCCATCAGCCCCAGCATTTT

clone size: -
V gene: TRBV10-3
J gene: TRBJ2-1
D gene: TRBD2
CDR3 protein: CAISETREGGEQFF
CDR3 DNA: TGTGCCATCAGTGAGACTCGGGAGGGGGGTGAGCAGTTCTTC

clone size: -
V gene: TRBV5-1
J gene: TRBJ2-1
D gene: TRBD2
CDR3 protein: CASSLGYSSGRIYNEQFF
CDR3 DNA: TGCGCCAGCAGCTTGGGATACTCTAGCGGGAGGATTTACAATGAGCAGTTCTTC

clone size: -
V gene: TRBV19
J gene: TRBJ1-1
D gene: TRBD1
CDR3 protein: CASSSGTGLNTEAFF
CDR3 DNA: TGTGCCAGTAGTTCCGGGACAGGATTGAACACTGAAGCTTTCTTT

clone size: -
V gene: TRBV7-6
J gene: TRBJ1-1
D gene: -
CDR3 protein: CASSNRGGGGTEAFF
CDR3 DNA: TGTGCCAGCAGCAACCGGGGGGGAGGTGGCACTGAAGCTTTCTTT

clone size: -
V gene: TRBV11-3
J gene: TRBJ1-4
D gene: -
CDR3 protein: CASSLEGGEGDEKLFF
CDR3 DNA: TGTGCCAGCAGCCTCGAAGGAGGGGAGGGGGATGAAAAACTGTTTTTT

clone size: once
V gene: TRBV5-1
J gene: TRBJ1-1
D gene: TRBD1
CDR3 protein: CASSLLGQGGTEAFF
CDR3 DNA: TGCGCCAGCAGCTTGCTCGGACAGGGGGGCACTGAAGCTTTCTTT

clone size: -
V gene: TRBV7-8
J gene: TRBJ2-7
D gene: -
CDR3 protein: CASSLSDWAYEQYF
CDR3 DNA: TGTGCCAGCAGCTTATCCGACTGGGCCTACGAGCAGTACTTC

clone size: -
V gene: TRBV24-1
J gene: TRBJ1-5
D gene: TRBD1
CDR3 protein: CAPLGGARGSSQPQHF
CDR3 DNA: TGTGCCCCCCTCGGAGGGGCCAGGGGGTCCTCTCAGCCCCAGCATTTT

clone size: -
V gene: TRBV6-5
J gene: TRBJ1-1
D gene: -
CDR3 protein: CASSVLAGPEAFF
CDR3 DNA: TGTGCCAGCAGCGTTCTAGCTGGCCCTGAAGCTTTCTTT

clone size: -
V gene: TRBV6-5
J gene: TRBJ1-5
D gene: -
CDR3 protein: CASSPILGRPQHF
CDR3 DNA: TGTGCCAGCAGTCCTATTTTGGGCCGGCCCCAGCATTTT

clone size: -
V gene: TRBV15
J gene: TRBJ2-5
D gene: TRBD1
CDR3 protein: CATSRGLKGQGAKTQYF
CDR3 DNA: TGTGCCACCAGCAGGGGTTTGAAAGGACAGGGGGCAAAGACCCAGTACTTC

clone size: few
V gene: TRBV20-1
J gene: TRBJ2-3
D gene: TRBD2
CDR3 protein: CSASTGTRLKDTQYF
CDR3 DNA: TGCAGTGCTAGTACCGGGACTAGGTTGAAAGATACGCAGTATTTT

clone size: once
V gene: TRBV7-9
J gene: TRBJ1-1
D gene: -
CDR3 protein: CASRLSQGNTEAFF
CDR3 DNA: TGTGCCAGCAGACTTTCACAGGGGAACACTGAAGCTTTCTTT

clone size: -
V gene: TRBV5-6
J gene: TRBJ2-1
D gene: TRBD1
CDR3 protein: CATHTGGSYNEQFF
CDR3 DNA: TGTGCCACCCACACAGGGGGCTCCTACAATGAGCAGTTCTTC

clone size: -
V gene: TRBV28
J gene: TRBJ2-2
D gene: TRBD2
CDR3 protein: CASSTIKRGGHTGELFF
CDR3 DNA: TGTGCCAGCAGTACCATTAAGCGGGGGGGCCACACCGGGGAGCTGTTTTTT

clone size: -
V gene: TRBV29-1
J gene: TRBJ2-2
D gene: -
CDR3 protein: CSVRGHNTGELFF
CDR3 DNA: TGCAGCGTACGGGGACATAACACCGGGGAGCTGTTTTTT

clone size: once
V gene: TRBV14
J gene: TRBJ1-3
D gene: -
CDR3 protein: CASSQVAGRGNTIYF
CDR3 DNA: TGTGCCAGCAGCCAAGTCGCGGGCCGTGGAAACACCATATATTTT

clone size: -
V gene: TRBV6-5
J gene: TRBJ1-1
D gene: TRBD1
CDR3 protein: CASSRTGGRSEAFF
CDR3 DNA: TGTGCCAGCAGTCGGACAGGGGGCAGGTCTGAAGCTTTCTTT

clone size: -
V gene: TRBV6-5
J gene: TRBJ2-4
D gene: -
CDR3 protein: CASTELNRGIQYF
CDR3 DNA: TGTGCCAGCACAGAACTGAACCGGGGCATTCAGTACTTC

clone size: -
V gene: TRBV3-1/TRBV3-2
J gene: TRBJ2-1
D gene: TRBD2
CDR3 protein: CASSGLAGEQFF
CDR3 DNA: TGTGCCAGCAGCGGGCTAGCGGGTGAGCAGTTCTTC

clone size: -
V gene: TRBV7-2
J gene: TRBJ2-2
D gene: TRBD1
CDR3 protein: CASRRNQGAGELFF
CDR3 DNA: TGTGCCAGCAGACGGAACCAGGGGGCCGGGGAGCTGTTTTTT

clone size: few
V gene: TRBV6-5
J gene: TRBJ1-2
D gene: -
CDR3 protein: CASSYLISTNYGYTF
CDR3 DNA: TGTGCCAGCAGTTACTTAATCAGTACTAACTATGGCTACACCTTC